One sample yielded the 21 T cell receptor beta chains listed below, sequenced in a study of regulatory and conventional T cells in RAG deficiency (dated by TCRdb to about 2017). Library preparation used the immunoSEQ multiplex PCR assay. Drawn from immuneACCESS, this table holds only the in-frame rearrangements with V and J called that TCRdb kept. Clones are partly lost; checked studies trace under half to an unresolved V gene and leave the rest unexplained. Counted in this sample were roughly 28,000 clones; 75% to 95% of them appeared once. Around 0.82% of the sample comes from the top ten. Before genomic DNA extraction, regulatory T cells were isolated from blood as CD4+CD25-high CD127-low cells. The same data also went into a second study, on regulatory T cells. In that second paper, the authors write: For the multiplex PCR, 52 forward TRBV primers and 13 reverse TRBJ primers were used, and amplification bias was corrected with both assay-based and computational methods.

Specimen: Tregs sorted from blood. The receptors stem from a human donor in good health.

CDR3 coding DNA: TGTGCCAGCAGTCCCCGGGGAGGACACACCGGGGAGCTGTTTTTT. Its translation: CASSPRGGHTGELFF. The chain is built from TRBV7-9 and TRBJ2-2; D possibly corresponds to TRBD2 (6 bases). Germline assignment: CDR1 SEHNR and CDR2 FQNEAQ (reference sequence). V gave up 6 bases and J gave up 3 bases, with 14 bases separating them. The CDR3 extends over 15 amino acids. The variable domain in full, with the rest retrieved from reference TRBV7-9 and TRBJ2-2, is DTGVSQNPRHKITKRGQNVTFRCDPISEHNRLYWYRQTLGQGPEFLTYFQNEAQLEKSRLLSDRFSAERPKGSFSTLEIQRTEQGDSAMYLCASSPRGGHTGELFFGEGSRLTVL.

The chain uses TRBV5-1 and TRBJ2-3; 9 bases align to TRBD1. This CDR3 has 13 amino acids. V dropped 4 bases and J dropped 6; count of bases not matched to a gene: 3. Per the germline V gene, CDR1 is SGHRS and CDR2 is YFSETQ. CDR3 sequence reads: CASSRQGGDTQYF. CDR3 DNA sequence: TGCGCCAGCAGCAGACAGGGGGGTGATACGCAGTATTTT.

This chain connects TRBV10-3 to TRBJ2-1; D may be TRBD1 (6 bases). The germline V gene has CDR1 ENHRY and CDR2 SYGVKD. The CDR3 consists of 16 residues. Trimming removed 0 bases from V and 7 bases from J, with 16 bases in between. The CDR3 sequence is CAISESIGGAWNEQFF. The CDR3 nucleotides are TGTGCCATCAGTGAGTCCATAGGGGGTGCATGGAATGAGCAGTTCTTC.

The chain has TRBV18 and TRBJ2-7; 11 nucleotides line up with TRBD2. The length of the CDR3 is 15 residues. Germline loops: CDR1 KGHSH, CDR2 LQKENI. J lost 3 bases, V lost 6 bases, and 7 bases had no gene match. The DNA for the CDR3 is TGTGCCAGCTCGTCCACTAGCGGGGGATTCTACGAGCAGTACTTC. Residues: CASSSTSGGFYEQYF.

This clone was seen just once. This chain links TRBV4-2 with TRBJ1-2, with a possible D match to TRBD1 (6 bases). CDR1 and CDR2 (germline): LGHNA, YNFKEQ. This CDR3 is built from 17 residues. Trimming took off 4 bases at V and 1 base at J, with 19 bases between the two ends. The CDR3 reads CASSPRTGTENNYGYTF. The CDR3 bases are TGTGCCAGCAGCCCCAGAACAGGGACCGAAAATAACTATGGCTACACCTTC.

The gene calls are TRBV12-5 and TRBJ1-1, with a tentative D call TRBD1 (5 bases). There are 12 residues in the CDR3. From germline, CDR1 is LGHNT and CDR2 FRNRAP. V shed 7 bases and J shed 8 bases, with 14 bases lying between them. CDR3 sequence reads: CASALRASEAFF. The CDR3 bases are TGTGCTAGTGCCCTCAGGGCTTCCGAAGCTTTCTTT.

This rearrangement joins TRBV6-6 to TRBJ1-1; 7 bases align to TRBD1. The CDR3 consists of 14 residues. Germline V gene sequence: CDR1 MNHNY, CDR2 SVGAGI (reference sequence). With 2 bases clipped from V and 3 bases from J, the junction kept 3 bases outside the gene matches. CDR3 protein: CASSYPGQHTEAFF. In DNA form, the CDR3 reads TGTGCCAGCAGTTACCCGGGACAGCACACTGAAGCTTTCTTT.

The chain joins TRBV7-9 to TRBJ2-5, with TRBD1 matching 10 bases. This CDR3 region has 17 residues. Losses at the gene ends were 5 bases for V and 3 bases for J; bases not matched to a gene: 12. Germline assignment: CDR1 SEHNR and CDR2 FQNEAQ (reference sequence). The CDR3 DNA sequence: TGTGCCAGCAGCCGTAGGACCTCGGGACAGGGGAAAGAGACCCAGTACTTC. It codes for CASSRRTSGQGKETQYF.

The chain joins TRBV4-2 to TRBJ1-6; D possibly corresponds to TRBD1 (6 bases). CDR1 is LGHNA and CDR2 is YNFKEQ in the germline V gene. This CDR3 spans 18 amino acids. Trimming removed 0 bases from V and 3 bases from J, with 15 bases in between. The CDR3: CASSQDRGGSVYNSPLHF. The CDR3 bases are TGTGCCAGCAGCCAAGATCGAGGGGGGTCGGTCTATAATTCACCCCTCCACTTT.

V and J are TRBV11-3 and TRBJ1-1; 7 nucleotides align to TRBD1. In germline, CDR1 is SGHNT, CDR2 YENEEA. V lost 5 bases and J lost 6; bases outside the gene matches: 9. The CDR3 contains 14 residues. CDR3 nucleotides: TGTGCCAGCAGCCCAGGGGGGCCGCGGGCTGAAGCTTTCTTT. Translating gives CASSPGGPRAEAFF.

The chain employs TRBV30 and TRBJ1-6; D unresolved. CDR1 GTSNPN and CDR2 SVGIG come from the germline V gene (reference sequence). The CDR3 is made up of 16 amino acids. V was cut by 4 bases and J by 0 bases, with 13 bases left in between. DNA for the CDR3: TGTGCCTGGACTCGGCGGAAAGTCTCCTATAATTCACCCCTCCACTTT. This encodes CAWTRRKVSYNSPLHF.

The chain joins TRBV30 to TRBJ2-7; 7 bases match TRBD1. Unmatched junction bases numbered 5, after V lost 3 bases and J lost 3 bases. The germline gives CDR1 GTSNPN, CDR2 SVGIG (reference sequence). There are 13 residues in the CDR3. Here the CDR3 reads CAWREGARYEQYF. CDR3 DNA: TGTGCCTGGAGAGAGGGGGCCCGCTACGAGCAGTACTTC.

The V and J genes are TRBV11-2 and TRBJ1-1; 7 bases are a match to TRBD1. J lost 0 bases, V lost 4 bases, and 2 bases had no gene match. The V gene's germline CDR1 is SGHAT and CDR2 FQNNGV. The CDR3 has 14 residues. CDR3 DNA: TGTGCCAGCAGCTGGGACAGAATGAACACTGAAGCTTTCTTT. Translated, it gives CASSWDRMNTEAFF.

The chain has TRBV6-1 and TRBJ1-2; D not resolved. Germline assignment: CDR1 MNHNS and CDR2 SASEGT. Trimming took 8 bases from V and 3 from J, leaving 4 bases between them. The CDR3 is 10 residues long. The CDR3 sequence: CASGDYGYTF. CDR3 coding DNA: TGTGCCAGCGGCGACTATGGCTACACCTTC.

This clone was recorded only once. This chain uses TRBV30 with TRBJ1-4, with D possibly being TRBD1 (6 bases). This CDR3 has 16 residues. In germline, CDR1 is GTSNPN, CDR2 SVGIG (reference sequence). V lost 0 bases to trimming and J lost 8 bases, with 19 bases between them. The CDR3 region has the DNA TGTGCCTGGAGTGTACGTTTTGGGGGGCTTGGCGAAAAACTGTTTTTT. It is translated as CAWSVRFGGLGEKLFF.

The CDR3, as DNA: TGTGCCAGCAGCTCCGGGCAGAACTCCTACGAGCAGTACTTC. This sequence encodes CASSSGQNSYEQYF. This sequence joins TRBV11-1 and TRBJ2-7; D unclear. CDR1 is SGHAT, CDR2 FQDESV, per germline (reference sequence). V was clipped by 4 bases and J by 0 bases, with 10 bases between them. The CDR3 covers 14 residues. Complete variable domain (other parts from reference TRBV11-1 and TRBJ2-7): EAEVAQSPRYKITEKSQAVAFWCDPISGHATLYWYRQILGQGPELLVQFQDESVVDDSQLPKDRFSAERLKGVDSTLKIQPAELGDSAMYLCASSSGQNSYEQYFGPGTRLTVT.

The chain links TRBV5-5 to TRBJ1-1, with D tentatively TRBD1 (5 bases). V was clipped by 0 bases and J by 4 bases, with 13 bases between them. CDR1 is SGHKS, CDR2 YYEKEE, per germline (reference sequence). The CDR3 covers 15 residues. The DNA of the CDR3 is TGTGCCAGCAGCTTGGCCTGGGCAGGGCCCACTGAAGCTTTCTTT. This gives the protein CASSLAWAGPTEAFF.

This chain connects TRBV6-6 to TRBJ1-6; D remains ambiguous. Trimming cost V 7 bases and J 3 bases, with 10 bases left between them. The germline CDR1 and CDR2 sequences are MNHNY and SVGAGI (reference sequence). The CDR3 covers 14 residues. The DNA of the CDR3 is TGTGCCAGCACCCCGGAGGTCTATAATTCACCCCTCCACTTT. Residues: CASTPEVYNSPLHF.

This clone was found once. CDR3 region: CASSSTGLLSSGNTIYF. The CDR3 DNA reads as TGTGCCAGCAGCTCAACAGGGTTACTAAGCTCTGGAAACACCATATATTTT. This chain joins TRBV11-2 and TRBJ1-3; a possible D gene is TRBD1 (6 bases). Germline CDR1 is SGHAT and CDR2 is FQNNGV. The CDR3 extends over 17 amino acids. V lost 4 bases, J lost 0 bases, and 16 bases lay in between.

The rearrangement links TRBV14 to TRBJ1-1; D is uncertain. V was cut by 3 bases and J by 1 base, with 12 bases left in between. The CDR3 spans 15 residues. Germline V gene lookup returns CDR1 SGHDN and CDR2 FVKESK. CDR3 region: CASSHAGRGNTEAFF. DNA of the CDR3: TGTGCCAGCAGCCACGCTGGGCGTGGGAACACTGAAGCTTTCTTT.

The CDR3 DNA is TGTGCCAGCCGGTCCCTCGGGACGCCATCCGATACGCAGTATTTT. The encoded protein is CASRSLGTPSDTQYF. The chain links TRBV27 to TRBJ2-3; the D call may be TRBD1 or TRBD2 (5 bases each). CDR1 is MNHEY, CDR2 SMNVEV, per germline (reference sequence). Trimming took off 8 bases at V and 6 bases at J, with 21 bases between the two ends. The CDR3 is 15 amino acids.